One T cell receptor beta chain is described in this entry. The V segment lost 3 bases and the J segment 2 bases; nucleotides outside the gene matches: 9. The CDR3 loop spans 17 amino acids. The germline V gene has CDR1 MGHDK and CDR2 SYGVNS. This entry comes from a study of cytomegalovirus exposure and HLA in healthy donors. Vbeta (60) and Jbeta (13) primers were used in the PCR. The method was immunoSEQ multiplex PCR; TCRdb's version includes in-frame clones alone and lacks a portion of them. The sample records some 150,000 clones, around 84% being singletons. Sequencing was performed on PBMCs. The V call is TRBV25-1, the J call TRBJ1-1; TRBD1 agrees at 10 bases. This receptor was taken from a man over 45 in good health and CMV-seronegative. This chain's CDR3 is CASSDGDRGLSNTEAFF. The CDR3 DNA reads as TGTGCCAGCAGTGATGGGGACAGGGGCTTATCCAACACTGAAGCTTTCTTT.